Below, 23 T cell receptor beta chains from the same sample are listed, as sequenced in a study of PD-1 blockade in classical Hodgkin lymphoma. The protocol was immunoSEQ multiplex PCR, while the TCRdb copy is restricted to in-frame clones and leaves out a portion. The table has 100,000 or so clones, over 85% seen once. This sample's time point: cycle 4 day 1 (C4D1), after 5 to 7 weeks of nivolumab. Every single patient, without exception, relapsed after autologous stem cell transplantation, and brentuximab vedotin exposure varied. The sample in question was peripheral blood mononuclear cells (PBMCs), obtained before the fourth cycle of nivolumab. These receptors all come from a human donor with classical Hodgkin lymphoma.

This rearrangement joins TRBV2 to TRBJ1-4; D is uncertain. V dropped 6 bases and J dropped 7 bases, with 15 bases sitting between them. Germline CDR1 SNHLY, CDR2 FYNNEI. This CDR3 comprises 14 residues. CDR3 DNA: TGTGCCAGCAGGCAGAGAGAAGGCAGTGAAAAACTGTTTTTT. Its protein product is CASRQREGSEKLFF.

This chain connects TRBV15 to TRBJ1-3, with D possibly being TRBD1 (5 bases). V was shortened by 3 bases and J by 0 bases, with 12 bases between the two germline ends. Germline loops: CDR1 LNHNV, CDR2 YYDKDF (reference sequence). The CDR3 consists of 16 residues. This CDR3 is CATSRDMGSSGNTIYF. CDR3 DNA sequence: TGTGCCACCAGCAGGGACATGGGGAGCTCTGGAAACACCATATATTTT.

The chain joins TRBV13 to TRBJ1-4; 8 bases map to TRBD1. The CDR3 consists of 15 residues. The J segment lost 6 bases and the V segment lost 4 bases, leaving 7 bases of the junction unmatched. Germline V gene sequence: CDR1 PRHDT, CDR2 FYEKMQ (reference sequence). CDR3 region: CASSWGQAGDEKLFF. CDR3 nucleotide sequence: TGTGCCAGCAGCTGGGGACAGGCTGGCGATGAAAAACTGTTTTTT.

J is TRBJ2-4 and V is TRBV20-1; TRBD2 might be the D (5 bases). CDR3 length: 11 amino acids. V lost 0 bases to trimming and J lost 11 bases, with 8 bases between them. The V gene's germline CDR1 is DFQATT and CDR2 SNEGSKA (reference sequence). CDR3 in amino acids: CSARDREVQYF. In nucleotides, the CDR3 is TGCAGTGCTAGAGATCGGGAAGTTCAGTACTTC.

The chain couples TRBV14 to TRBJ1-1; D might be TRBD1 (6 bases). The germline V gene has CDR1 SGHDN and CDR2 FVKESK. V was clipped by 4 bases and J by 10 bases, with 13 bases between them. The CDR3 is 12 amino acids. This CDR3 is CASSRVSGVAFF. CDR3 nucleotides: TGTGCCAGCAGCCGCGTCTCAGGGGTAGCTTTCTTT.

The V call is TRBV4-2, the J call TRBJ1-1; D call uncertain. CDR3 length: 15 amino acids. The V gene lost 1 base and the J gene lost 3 bases, with 12 bases spanning the gap. In germline, CDR1 is LGHNA, CDR2 YNFKEQ. DNA for the CDR3: TGTGCCAGCAGCCAAGGTCCCAGCCCTGACACTGAAGCTTTCTTT. Amino acid sequence: CASSQGPSPDTEAFF.

The chain couples TRBV2 to TRBJ1-3; D remains ambiguous. The V end lost 2 bases, the J end lost 1 base, and 9 bases lay between the germline ends. Per germline, CDR1 SNHLY and CDR2 FYNNEI. The CDR3 consists of 15 residues. The CDR3 reads CASSETWGSGNTIYF. DNA of the CDR3: TGTGCCAGCAGTGAAACCTGGGGATCTGGAAACACCATATATTTT. The entire variable domain, with the rest obtained from reference TRBV2 and TRBJ1-3, is as follows: EPEVTQTPSHQVTQMGQEVILRCVPISNHLYFYWYRQILGQKVEFLVSFYNNEISEKSEIFDDQFSVERPDGSNFTLKIRSTKLEDSAMYFCASSETWGSGNTIYFGEGSWLTVV.

This clone was seen only once. V is TRBV21-1 and J is TRBJ1-2. TRBV21-1 is listed as a pseudogene. The CDR3 has 14 residues. CDR3 sequence reads: CASSKVAGRRGYTF. CDR3 coding DNA: TGTGCCAGCAGCAAAGTGGCGGGCAGGAGGGGCTACACCTTC.

The chain's CDR3 is CASSIRTVQETQYF. CDR3 nucleotide sequence: TGTGCCAGCAGCATCCGGACAGTTCAAGAGACCCAGTACTTC. The chain couples TRBV7-9 to TRBJ2-5, with D possibly matching TRBD1 (6 bases). V was clipped by 5 bases and J by 2 bases, with 12 bases between them. This CDR3 spans 14 amino acids. CDR1 SEHNR and CDR2 FQNEAQ come from the germline V gene (reference sequence).

The chain carries TRBV11-2 and TRBJ2-7; tentatively, D is TRBD1 (7 bases). The CDR3 extends over 15 amino acids. V shed 4 bases and J shed 9 bases, with 22 bases lying between them. Germline V lookup: CDR1 SGHAT, CDR2 FQNNGV. This CDR3 reads CASSSTRIRGERQYF. DNA for the CDR3: TGTGCCAGCAGCTCAACCCGGATCAGGGGGGAGAGGCAGTACTTC.

V is TRBV2 and J is TRBJ2-3; no clear D gene. The ends were cut back, 0 bases at V and 1 base at J, with 5 bases in the middle. This CDR3 has 14 amino acids. Per germline, CDR1 SNHLY and CDR2 FYNNEI. The CDR3 loop reads CASSEAWRTDTQYF. The CDR3 DNA sequence: TGTGCCAGCAGTGAAGCCTGGCGCACAGATACGCAGTATTTT.

The chain uses TRBV4-3 and TRBJ2-7; D is ambiguous. In germline, CDR1 is LGHNA, CDR2 YSLEER. The CDR3 spans 14 residues. Trimming shortened V by 0 bases and J by 6 bases, and 12 bases separated the two germline ends. The CDR3 loop reads CASSQEVVGSEQYF. CDR3 in DNA: TGCGCCAGCAGCCAAGAAGTGGTTGGCTCCGAGCAGTACTTC.

Only one count was recorded for this clone. The V call is TRBV25-1, the J call TRBJ1-1, with D perhaps matching TRBD1 (5 bases). V lost 1 base and J lost 7, with 10 bases in between. In germline, CDR1 is MGHDK, CDR2 SYGVNS. This CDR3 contains 13 residues. The CDR3 loop reads CASSESVDSEAFF. CDR3 DNA: TGTGCCAGCAGTGAATCGGTAGACAGTGAAGCTTTCTTT.

V gene TRBV30 combines with J gene TRBJ2-7; TRBD1 or TRBD2 may be the D gene (5 bases each). CDR3 length equals 14 residues. The germline V gene encodes CDR1 GTSNPN and CDR2 SVGIG (reference sequence). With 3 bases removed from V and 4 bases from J, the gap between germline ends came to 16 bases. In DNA, the CDR3 is TGTGCCTGGAGGGGACCGGGTTCAGTGTACGAGCAGTACTTC. Translating gives CAWRGPGSVYEQYF.

The genes are TRBV28 and TRBJ2-7; D uncertain. V was shortened by 3 bases and J by 3 bases, with 6 bases between the two germline ends. CDR3 length: 12 amino acids. Germline values: CDR1 MDHEN, CDR2 SYDVKM. The CDR3 sequence is CASSLAFYEQYF. The CDR3 nucleotides read TGTGCCAGCAGTTTGGCTTTCTACGAGCAGTACTTC.

The chain employs TRBV7-2 and TRBJ1-3, with D unresolved. Trimming cost V 2 bases and J 0 bases, with 11 bases left between them. In germline, CDR1 is SGHTA, CDR2 FQGNSA. This CDR3 is built from 16 residues. The CDR3: CASSLSIGISGNTIYF. CDR3 bases: TGTGCCAGCAGCTTAAGCATTGGGATCTCTGGAAACACCATATATTTT.

The V gene is TRBV4-2, the J gene TRBJ1-1; TRBD1 matches at 8 bases. The germline V gene has CDR1 LGHNA and CDR2 YNFKEQ. V dropped 1 base and J dropped 0; count of bases not matched to a gene: 1. CDR3 length: 15 residues. As DNA, the CDR3 is TGTGCCAGCAGCCAAGGGGACAGGCTGAACACTGAAGCTTTCTTT. Encoded protein: CASSQGDRLNTEAFF.

V is TRBV6-5 and J is TRBJ2-3, with 9 bases identical to TRBD2. With V trimmed by 6 bases and J by 4 bases, 8 bases remained unmatched. The CDR3 sequence is 15 residues long. The V gene's germline CDR1 is MNHEY and CDR2 SVGAGI. CDR3 amino acids: CASRDSGRIADTQYF. CDR3 bases: TGTGCCAGCAGGGATAGCGGGAGAATCGCAGATACGCAGTATTTT.

The chain recombines TRBV28 with TRBJ1-5, with D perhaps TRBD1 (6 bases). The germline gives CDR1 MDHEN, CDR2 SYDVKM. CDR3 size: 15 residues. Trimming stripped 7 bases from V and 7 bases from J, with 20 bases between. CDR3 DNA sequence: TGTGCCAGCACCTACAGCACAGGGTGGACGCAGCCCCAGCATTTT. It encodes CASTYSTGWTQPQHF.

V usage is TRBV10-3 and J usage is TRBJ1-1; 7 nucleotides agree with TRBD1. The CDR3 contains 15 residues. The V and J ends lost 3 bases and 1 base, in that order; junction bases with no gene match: 5. The germline CDR1 and CDR2 sequences are ENHRY and SYGVKD. The CDR3 here is CAISEKAGGNTEAFF. CDR3 bases: TGTGCCATCAGTGAAAAGGCAGGGGGGAACACTGAAGCTTTCTTT.

V is TRBV5-6 and J is TRBJ2-7, with a weak D call TRBD1 (6 bases). Germline CDR1 and CDR2: SGHDT and YYEEEE. The CDR3 loop spans 14 amino acids. The ends were cut back, 0 bases at V and 3 bases at J, with 10 bases in the middle. CDR3 in DNA: TGTGCCAGCAGCTTGGGCATAGGGGGCTACGAGCAGTACTTC. Protein product: CASSLGIGGYEQYF.

This chain links TRBV4-3 with TRBJ2-2; D may be TRBD2 (6 bases). Between the trimmed V and J ends, which lost 0 bases and 4 bases, there was a span of 15 bases. The CDR3 totals 17 residues. CDR1 is LGHNA and CDR2 is YSLEER in the germline V gene. The CDR3 is CASSQDASGLATGELFF. CDR3 nucleotide sequence: TGCGCCAGCAGCCAAGATGCCAGCGGGCTAGCCACCGGGGAGCTGTTTTTT.

V is TRBV7-6 and J is TRBJ1-2; 10 positions agree with TRBD1. CDR1 is SGHVS and CDR2 is FNYEAQ in the germline V gene. The CDR3 consists of 15 residues. V dropped 0 bases and J dropped 6; count of bases not matched to a gene: 4. As DNA, the CDR3 is TGTGCCAGCAGCTTAGCCTACGGGACAGGGGATGGCTACACCTTC. It specifies CASSLAYGTGDGYTF. Full variable domain (rest looked up from reference TRBV7-6 and TRBJ1-2): GAGVSQSPRYKVTKRGQDVALRCDPISGHVSLYWYRQALGQGPEFLTYFNYEAQQDKSGLPNDRFSAERPEGSISTLTIQRTEQRDSAMYRCASSLAYGTGDGYTFGSGTRLTVV.